One sample yielded the 27 T cell receptor beta chains listed below, sequenced in a study of shared clonotypes between healthy human individuals. TCRdb's copy holds only in-frame clones and misses some; the assay was immunoSEQ multiplex PCR. The profile shows about 530,000 clones, 75% to 80% of them singletons. The sequencing sample was made of PBMCs. The receptors come from a woman in her thirties or forties in good health. Some clones in this sample may be carry-over from other donors' samples.

This sequence joins TRBV6-1 and TRBJ2-3, with 8 bases matching TRBD1. CDR1 and CDR2 from the germline V gene are MNHNS and SASEGT. With V trimmed by 7 bases and J by 3 bases, 9 bases remained unmatched. The CDR3 loop spans 15 amino acids. CDR3 coding DNA: TGTGCCAGCACAGTCCGGACAGGGAAAACAGATACGCAGTATTTT. Amino acid sequence: CASTVRTGKTDTQYF.

The chain has TRBV2 and TRBJ1-5; D is ambiguous. This CDR3 has 13 residues. Germline V gene lookup returns CDR1 SNHLY and CDR2 FYNNEI. V was shortened by 2 bases and J by 7 bases, with 9 bases between the two germline ends. The CDR3 DNA reads TGTGCCAGCAGTGAACACTGGAGCCAGCCCCAGCATTTT. Its protein is CASSEHWSQPQHF.

V usage is TRBV5-4 and J usage is TRBJ2-5, with D possibly matching TRBD2 (6 bases). CDR3 length equals 15 residues. Germline lookup yields CDR1 SGHNT and CDR2 YYREEE (reference sequence). Trimming took 2 bases from V and 1 from J, leaving 12 bases between them. The CDR3 sequence is CASSFPAGGQETQYF. For the CDR3, the DNA is TGTGCCAGCAGCTTTCCAGCGGGTGGCCAAGAGACCCAGTACTTC.

Worth noting for this clone: A junction end diverges from the germline sequence, so it may reflect a read error. Distinct nucleotide sequences in the sample also encode this CDR3. The genes are TRBV29-1 and TRBJ1-1, with unresolved D. CDR3 length equals 13 residues. CDR1 and CDR2 from the germline V gene are SQVTM and ANQGSEA. The CDR3 DNA is TGCAGCGTCGAAGGACGGTTGAACACTGAAGCTTTCTTT. Its protein product is CSVEGRLNTEAFF.

The chain couples TRBV19 to TRBJ2-2; 10 positions match TRBD1. The CDR3 is 15 residues long. CDR1 and CDR2 from the germline V gene are LNHDA and SQIVND (reference sequence). V shed 7 bases and J 4 bases; nucleotides not matched to a gene: 6. The CDR3 loop is CASITGTGVTGELFF. CDR3 DNA: TGTGCCAGTATCACCGGGACAGGGGTCACCGGGGAGCTGTTTTTT.

This clone was recorded once. This sequence joins TRBV14 and TRBJ2-3; 12 nucleotides agree with TRBD2. From germline, CDR1 is SGHDN and CDR2 FVKESK. CDR3 length: 16 amino acids. V trimming: 3 bases; J trimming: 6 bases; junction bases outside the gene matches: 7. The DNA for the CDR3 is TGTGCCAGCAGCCAGAGACTAGCGGGAGCAGGCGATACGCAGTATTTT. Protein: CASSQRLAGAGDTQYF.

This clone was counted a few times. The chain combines TRBV2 with TRBJ2-1, with D unclear. Germline-derived CDR1 and CDR2 are SNHLY and FYNNEI. Trimming removed 1 base from V and 0 bases from J, with 4 bases in between. The CDR3 loop spans 14 amino acids. CDR3 in amino acids: CASSEVSSYNEQFF. The CDR3 DNA is TGTGCCAGCAGTGAAGTCAGCTCCTACAATGAGCAGTTCTTC. Together with reference TRBV2 and TRBJ2-1, the CDR3 gives the full variable domain: EPEVTQTPSHQVTQMGQEVILRCVPISNHLYFYWYRQILGQKVEFLVSFYNNEISEKSEIFDDQFSVERPDGSNFTLKIRSTKLEDSAMYFCASSEVSSYNEQFFGPGTRLTVL.

As for this clone: Other DNA sequences in the same sample also yield this CDR3. J is TRBJ2-7 and V is TRBV15; 10 bases are shared with TRBD1. The V segment lost 5 bases and the J segment 3 bases; nucleotides outside the gene matches: 1. Germline CDR1 LNHNV, CDR2 YYDKDF (reference sequence). The CDR3 loop spans 13 amino acids. CDR3 amino acids: CATSRDRGYEQYF. The CDR3 DNA reads as TGTGCCACCAGCCGGGACAGGGGCTACGAGCAGTACTTC.

A few counts support this clone. This chain joins TRBV30 and TRBJ1-6, with D perhaps matching TRBD1 (5 bases). Germline V gene data show CDR1 as GTSNPN and CDR2 as SVGIG (reference sequence). V gave up 1 base and J gave up 4 bases, with 11 bases separating them. The CDR3 length is 15 residues. CDR3 in amino acids: CAWSEGQSYNSPLHF. Here the CDR3 DNA reads TGTGCCTGGAGTGAGGGGCAGAGTTATAATTCACCCCTCCACTTT.

This chain connects TRBV5-5 to TRBJ2-7, with unresolved D. Germline assignment: CDR1 SGHKS and CDR2 YYEKEE (reference sequence). V lost 1 base and J 0 bases, leaving 14 bases between the germline ends. The CDR3 has 16 amino acids. DNA of the CDR3: TGTGCCAGCAGCTTGTTTCAGGACGTGTCCTCCTACGAGCAGTACTTC. Residues: CASSLFQDVSSYEQYF.

The chain links TRBV7-7 to TRBJ2-7; D perhaps matches TRBD2 (6 bases). Germline V gene sequence: CDR1 SSHAT, CDR2 FNYEAQ (reference sequence). The length of the CDR3 is 15 residues. V lost 5 bases and J 2 bases, leaving 16 bases between the germline ends. The CDR3: CASSLSLGGAYEQYF. CDR3 sequence (DNA): TGTGCCAGCAGCCTCTCGCTGGGGGGAGCCTACGAGCAGTACTTC.

V gene TRBV11-3 combines with J gene TRBJ1-5, with 7 bases that match TRBD1. The CDR3 runs 20 residues. Germline CDR1 and CDR2: SGHNT and YENEEA. Trimming took 0 bases from V and 0 from J; bases not matched to a gene: 14. The CDR3 reads CASSLDYRDSGNTSNQPQHF. Written as DNA, the CDR3 is TGTGCCAGCAGCTTAGATTACCGGGACAGTGGAAACACTAGCAATCAGCCCCAGCATTTT. The full variable domain, rest sourced from reference TRBV11-3 and TRBJ1-5, is EAGVVQSPRYKIIEKKQPVAFWCNPISGHNTLYWYLQNLGQGPELLIRYENEEAVDDSQLPKDRFSAERLKGVDSTLKIQPAELGDSAVYLCASSLDYRDSGNTSNQPQHFGDGTRLSIL.

The gene calls are TRBV7-2 and TRBJ1-6; 9 nucleotides match TRBD1. The CDR3 is 14 amino acids. J lost 9 bases, V lost 4 bases, and 4 bases had no gene match. Per germline, CDR1 SGHTA and CDR2 FQGNSA. The CDR3 region has the DNA TGTGCCAGCAGCTCGGACAGGGGTGGTTCACCCCTCCACTTT. Residues: CASSSDRGGSPLHF.

The rearrangement joins TRBV7-9 to TRBJ1-2; 10 nucleotides align to TRBD1. After removal of 1 base from V and 8 bases from J, the junction contained 1 base not matched to a gene. The CDR3 is made up of 13 amino acids. Germline CDR1 reads SEHNR; CDR2 reads FQNEAQ (reference sequence). The CDR3 here is CASSLGTGGGYTF. In DNA, the CDR3 is TGTGCCAGCAGCTTAGGGACAGGGGGAGGCTACACCTTC.

The chain combines TRBV19 with TRBJ2-7; D is uncertain. CDR3 length: 15 amino acids. The V end was cut by 1 base, the J end by 3 bases, with 13 bases between. The germline CDR1 and CDR2 sequences are LNHDA and SQIVND (reference sequence). CDR3 protein: CASSIGPASYYEQYF. CDR3 sequence (DNA): TGTGCCAGTAGTATAGGTCCAGCCTCCTACTACGAGCAGTACTTC.

The J gene is TRBJ2-1, the V gene TRBV5-1; D not certain. The CDR3 loop spans 11 amino acids. The germline V and J ends were trimmed by 0 bases and 6 bases, with 1 base remaining between them. Germline-derived CDR1 and CDR2 are SGHRS and YFSETQ. CDR3 sequence reads: CASSLANEQFF. In DNA form, the CDR3 reads TGCGCCAGCAGCTTGGCCAATGAGCAGTTCTTC.

The genes are TRBV6-1 and TRBJ2-3; a possible D gene is TRBD1 (7 bases). Germline CDR1 MNHNS, CDR2 SASEGT. The CDR3 loop spans 15 amino acids. Trimming took 6 bases from V and 0 from J, leaving 13 bases between them. The DNA of the CDR3 is TGTGCCAGCAGGGAGGGGGCTACTAGCACAGATACGCAGTATTTT. This sequence encodes CASREGATSTDTQYF.

The chain joins TRBV9 to TRBJ2-7; 7 nucleotides match TRBD2. Germline CDR1 and CDR2: SGDLS and YYNGEE. With V trimmed by 4 bases and J by 4 bases, 11 bases remained unmatched. This CDR3 spans 15 amino acids. For the CDR3, the DNA is TGTGCCAGCAGCCTGAGCGGGGCCCATACTTACGAGCAGTACTTC. It specifies CASSLSGAHTYEQYF.

The CDR3 here is CASSPGTSGSFHNEQFF. CDR3 DNA: TGTGCCAGCAGCCCCGGGACTAGCGGGAGTTTCCACAATGAGCAGTTCTTC. The rearrangement uses TRBV7-2 and TRBJ2-1, with 14 positions matching TRBD2. CDR1 is SGHTA, CDR2 FQGNSA, per germline. V was pared by 5 bases and J by 5 bases, with 8 bases of the junction left unmatched. CDR3 length: 17 amino acids.

The chain uses TRBV27 and TRBJ2-5, with a possible D match to TRBD2 (5 bases). The closer fit of TRBJ2-7 to the DNA end suggests the J call may be wrong. The CDR3 covers 13 residues. Looked up from germline, CDR1 is MNHEY and CDR2 is SMNVEV (reference sequence). The CDR3 DNA sequence: TGTGCCAGCAGTCCCGGACTTTCCTACGAGCAGTACTTC. Translating gives CASSPGLSYEQYF.

V usage is TRBV27 and J usage is TRBJ2-4, with TRBD2 as a possible D gene (6 bases). V shed 3 bases and J shed 0 bases, with 12 bases lying between them. CDR1 MNHEY and CDR2 SMNVEV come from the germline V gene (reference sequence). The CDR3 loop spans 16 amino acids. The CDR3 protein is CASSFAWREAKNIQYF. The DNA of the CDR3 is TGTGCCAGCAGTTTTGCCTGGCGGGAAGCCAAAAACATTCAGTACTTC.

The chain combines TRBV5-8 with TRBJ1-2; D is ambiguous. This CDR3 spans 11 amino acids. Trimming took 2 bases from V and 7 from J, leaving 6 bases between them. Germline assignment: CDR1 SGHTS and CDR2 YDEGEE. The DNA for the CDR3 is TGTGCCAGCAGCTTATTCGTTGGCTACACCTTC. This codes for CASSLFVGYTF.

V gene TRBV19 combines with J gene TRBJ1-5; unclear D gene. The CDR3 sequence is 13 residues long. V lost 3 bases to trimming and J lost 10 bases, with 13 bases between them. Germline CDR1 and CDR2: LNHDA and SQIVND (reference sequence). The CDR3 loop reads CASSMGPSGPQHF. The CDR3 nucleotides are TGTGCCAGTAGTATGGGTCCCAGTGGCCCCCAGCATTTT.

This sequence joins TRBV28 and TRBJ2-7; 8 nucleotides agree with TRBD2. CDR3 length: 13 amino acids. V trimming: 6 bases; J trimming: 6 bases; junction bases outside the gene matches: 7. Looked up from germline, CDR1 is MDHEN and CDR2 is SYDVKM. Here the CDR3 DNA reads TGTGCCAGCAGATTAGCGGGAAAGACCGAGCAGTACTTC. Its protein product is CASRLAGKTEQYF.

The chain links TRBV7-2 to TRBJ2-1; D is uncertain. CDR3 length equals 13 residues. The germline CDR1 and CDR2 sequences are SGHTA and FQGNSA. The ends were cut back, 3 bases at V and 4 bases at J, with 7 bases in the middle. This chain's CDR3 is CASSFPPYNEQFF. In DNA, the CDR3 is TGTGCCAGCAGCTTCCCTCCTTACAATGAGCAGTTCTTC.

This sequence joins TRBV28 and TRBJ1-3; D gene unclear. CDR1 and CDR2 (germline): MDHEN, SYDVKM. The length of the CDR3 is 13 residues. Trimming cost V 2 bases and J 8 bases, with 10 bases left between them. The CDR3 region has the DNA TGTGCCAGCAGTTTAGTCCAGGTCGACACCATATATTTT. It translates to CASSLVQVDTIYF. The variable domain in full, with the rest retrieved from reference TRBV28 and TRBJ1-3, is DVKVTQSSRYLVKRTGEKVFLECVQDMDHENMFWYRQDPGLGLRLIYFSYDVKMKEKGDIPEGYSVSREKKERFSLILESASTNQTSMYLCASSLVQVDTIYFGEGSWLTVV.

The chain joins TRBV7-4 to TRBJ1-5, with TRBD1 matching 7 bases. The CDR3 has 16 residues. Germline trimming cut 2 bases from V and 1 base from J; bases unmatched to any gene: 5. CDR1 is SGHVT, CDR2 SQSDAQ, per germline. The CDR3: CASSLTPDRSNQPQHF. In DNA, the CDR3 is TGTGCCAGCAGCTTAACCCCGGACAGGAGCAATCAGCCCCAGCATTTT.